The next 23 T cell receptor beta chains were all read from a single sample in a study of spatial heterogeneity in lung cancer. TCRdb recomputed calls from the 5' RACE reads with MiXCR, one row per CDR3 protein. The sample carries about 87,000 distinct CDR3 sequences, around 19% recorded once. This sample's time point: blood at routine non-recurrence follow-up after resection. Sequencing was performed on PBMCs, taken at follow-up. The receptors come from a male donor with early-stage non-small cell lung cancer.

The rearrangement joins TRBV7-9 to TRBJ2-5; TRBD2 aligns across 7 bases. Germline values: CDR1 SEHNR, CDR2 FQNEAQ (reference sequence). CDR3 length: 14 amino acids. After removal of 1 base from V and 7 bases from J, the junction contained 6 bases not matched to a gene. CDR3 nucleotides: TGTGCCAGCAGCTTAGGGGAGGGCCCGGGGACCCAGTACTTC. This codes for CASSLGEGPGTQYF.

This clonotype was observed a few times. This chain links TRBV5-6 with TRBJ2-1; D call uncertain. Germline values: CDR1 SGHDT, CDR2 YYEEEE. The CDR3 length is 15 residues. The V gene lost 0 bases and the J gene lost 4 bases, with 11 bases spanning the gap. The CDR3 spells CASSLEQTYYNEQFF. CDR3 bases: TGTGCCAGCAGCTTGGAACAGACCTATTACAATGAGCAGTTCTTC.

The chain joins TRBV7-8 to TRBJ2-7, with D possibly TRBD2 on 6 matching bases. Germline CDR1 and CDR2: SGHVS and FQNEAQ. CDR3 size: 14 residues. V was cut by 1 base and J by 3 bases, with 10 bases left in between. CDR3 in DNA: TGTGCCAGCAGCTTAGGGGGGACTGGCTACGAGCAGTACTTC. It codes for CASSLGGTGYEQYF.

The rearrangement links TRBV14 to TRBJ1-1, with a possible D match to TRBD1 (5 bases). Germline CDR1 and CDR2: SGHDN and FVKESK. Trimming cost V 3 bases and J 0 bases, with 17 bases left between them. The CDR3 loop spans 17 amino acids. CDR3 sequence: CASSHAMGLGVNTEAFF. The CDR3 DNA reads as TGTGCCAGCAGCCATGCTATGGGGCTGGGGGTGAACACTGAAGCTTTCTTT.

This chain joins TRBV12-3 or TRBV12-4 and TRBJ2-3; unclear D gene. Between the trimmed V and J ends, which lost 4 bases and 2 bases, there was a span of 4 bases. This CDR3 comprises 12 residues. The CDR3 coding sequence is TGTGCCAGCAGTTCCCACACAGATACGCAGTATTTT. Amino acids: CASSSHTDTQYF.

The chain uses TRBV29-1 and TRBJ2-3; D may match TRBD1 or TRBD2 (6 bases each). From germline, CDR1 is SQVTM and CDR2 ANQGSEA. With 3 bases removed from V and 5 bases from J, the gap between germline ends came to 15 bases. The CDR3 consists of 14 residues. This CDR3 is CSVDREYREDTQYF. The DNA for the CDR3 is TGCAGCGTTGACCGGGAGTACAGGGAAGATACGCAGTATTTT.

The chain couples TRBV18 to TRBJ2-1, with TRBD1 matching over 7 bases. V gave up 3 bases and J gave up 3 bases; unmatched junction bases: 8. The germline V gene has CDR1 KGHSH and CDR2 LQKENI. The CDR3 has 16 residues. CDR3 protein: CASSPPDRSLYNEQFF. The CDR3 bases are TGTGCCAGCTCACCTCCGGACAGGTCCCTCTACAATGAGCAGTTCTTC.

This clonotype has just a few counts. The chain is built from TRBV10-1 and TRBJ1-5; 9 bases align to TRBD1. Germline V gene lookup returns CDR1 WNHNN and CDR2 SYGVQD (reference sequence). Losses at the gene ends were 5 bases for V and 0 bases for J; bases not matched to a gene: 14. The CDR3 spans 19 residues. The DNA for the CDR3 is TGCGCCAGCAGTAACCGGGACAGGGTTACACCCAATAGCAATCAGCCCCAGCATTTT. As protein: CASSNRDRVTPNSNQPQHF.

The genes are TRBV12-3 or TRBV12-4 and TRBJ1-1; 10 nucleotides match TRBD1. Trimming at V came to 5 bases and at J to 1 base, leaving 13 bases not matched to a gene. The CDR3 runs to 18 residues. The CDR3 DNA follows: TGTGCCAGCAGTCCACGAGACAGGGGGCGACTTGGGAACACTGAAGCTTTCTTT. It yields the protein CASSPRDRGRLGNTEAFF.

This clonotype appeared a few times. The V and J genes are TRBV19 and TRBJ2-1, with 9 bases identical to TRBD1. V shed 3 bases, J shed 8 bases, and the junction held 8 bases outside the gene matches. Germline assignment: CDR1 LNHDA and CDR2 SQIVND (reference sequence). This CDR3 has 15 amino acids. Here the CDR3 DNA reads TGTGCCAGTAGTATTCGACAGGGGGGTATAGATGAGCAGTTCTTC. Its protein is CASSIRQGGIDEQFF.

Ten or more counts support this clonotype. The chain has TRBV15 and TRBJ2-4; D is perhaps TRBD1 or TRBD2 (7 bases each). Trimming took off 1 base at V and 8 bases at J, with 18 bases between the two ends. Germline V gene sequence: CDR1 LNHNV, CDR2 YYDKDF (reference sequence). The CDR3 totals 16 residues. CDR3 amino acids: CATSRGNRGGADIQYF. CDR3 DNA: TGTGCCACCAGCAGAGGAAACAGGGGAGGGGCAGACATTCAGTACTTC.

This rearrangement joins TRBV6-5 to TRBJ1-1, with D unclear. The germline V gene has CDR1 MNHEY and CDR2 SVGAGI. The CDR3 has 15 residues. The ends were cut back, 0 bases at V and 4 bases at J, with 12 bases in the middle. CDR3 sequence: CASSYSALGGTEAFF. The CDR3 nucleotides read TGTGCCAGCAGTTACTCGGCTCTGGGCGGCACTGAAGCTTTCTTT.

Only a few counts were recorded for this clonotype. The chain combines TRBV29-1 with TRBJ2-7; possible D gene TRBD1, 5 bases. V was pared by 3 bases and J by 2 bases, with 11 bases between. Germline V gives CDR1 SQVTM, CDR2 ANQGSEA. The CDR3 has 13 residues. CDR3 DNA: TGCAGCGTTGACGGTTTGGGGCCCTACGAGCAGTACTTC. As protein: CSVDGLGPYEQYF.

The rearrangement links TRBV29-1 to TRBJ2-5; 9 nucleotides align to TRBD1. The ends lost 4 bases at V and 5 bases at J; junction bases unmatched: 8. The CDR3 is made up of 14 amino acids. The germline CDR1 and CDR2 sequences are SQVTM and ANQGSEA. The CDR3 reads CSVAGTGRSETQYF. The CDR3 DNA sequence: TGCAGCGTTGCGGGGACAGGGAGATCGGAGACCCAGTACTTC.

V usage is TRBV20-1 and J usage is TRBJ2-1, with D perhaps TRBD1 or TRBD2 (5 bases each). This CDR3 region has 18 residues. Trimming took off 0 bases at V and 0 bases at J, with 18 bases between the two ends. CDR1 is DFQATT, CDR2 SNEGSKA, per germline (reference sequence). CDR3 in amino acids: CSARDLNGEGHSYNEQFF. CDR3 nucleotide sequence: TGCAGTGCTAGAGACCTCAACGGGGAAGGACACTCCTACAATGAGCAGTTCTTC.

The rearrangement links TRBV7-6 to TRBJ2-1; TRBD2 agrees at 7 bases. V lost 3 bases, J lost 10 bases, and 12 bases stayed unmatched. The CDR3 loop spans 15 amino acids. Looked up from germline, CDR1 is SGHVS and CDR2 is FNYEAQ. The CDR3 DNA reads TGTGCCAGCAGCTTCGTCAGAGGTGGGAGGGGAGAGCAGTTCTTC. It encodes CASSFVRGGRGEQFF.

This clonotype was observed a few times. The CDR3 sequence is CASSSSGLQVYEQYF. For the CDR3, the DNA is TGTGCCAGCAGTTCCTCGGGACTGCAGGTCTACGAGCAGTACTTC. The chain links TRBV12-3 or TRBV12-4 to TRBJ2-7; possibly TRBD2 for D (6 bases). The CDR3 runs to 15 residues. Trimming shortened V by 4 bases and J by 3 bases, and 16 bases separated the two germline ends.

This chain uses TRBV4-1 with TRBJ1-5; D is unclear. Germline V lookup: CDR1 MGHRA, CDR2 YSYEKL. Trimming took 3 bases from V and 5 from J, leaving 8 bases between them. There are 13 residues in the CDR3. CDR3: CASSQAEDQPQHF. CDR3 nucleotides: TGCGCCAGCAGCCAGGCCGAGGATCAGCCCCAGCATTTT.

In this sample, this clonotype turned up a few times. The chain couples TRBV29-1 to TRBJ2-7; D may correspond to TRBD1 or TRBD2 (5 bases each). V was shortened by 7 bases and J by 6 bases, with 19 bases between the two germline ends. The CDR3 extends over 13 amino acids. CDR1 and CDR2 (germline): SQVTM, ANQGSEA. The CDR3 DNA reads as TGCAGCGGGGGGTATCGGGGTAAGGCCGAGCAGTACTTC. Translating gives CSGGYRGKAEQYF.

This clonotype was counted between two and nine times. J is TRBJ2-3 and V is TRBV6-5, with 12 bases that match TRBD2. Germline values: CDR1 MNHEY, CDR2 SVGAGI. V trimming: 5 bases; J trimming: 3 bases; junction bases outside the gene matches: 6. This CDR3 has 16 amino acids. For the CDR3, the DNA is TGTGCCAGCAGTCAACCTAGCGGGAGGGAAACAGATACGCAGTATTTT. Its protein product is CASSQPSGRETDTQYF.

This clonotype was observed once. The rearrangement joins TRBV20-1 to TRBJ1-6; 8 positions agree with TRBD1. The CDR3 totals 14 residues. Germline-derived CDR1 and CDR2 are DFQATT and SNEGSKA (reference sequence). V lost 3 bases and J lost 10; bases outside the gene matches: 8. This CDR3 is CSARAGTGPSPLHF. CDR3 nucleotides: TGCAGTGCTAGGGCCGGGACAGGACCATCACCCCTCCACTTT.

CDR3 region: CAIRGAGGRTDTQYF. CDR3 nucleotide sequence: TGTGCCATCAGGGGTGCGGGGGGCAGAACAGATACGCAGTATTTT. The chain has TRBV10-3 and TRBJ2-3; 8 nucleotides agree with TRBD2. This CDR3 has 15 amino acids. CDR1 and CDR2 from the germline V gene are ENHRY and SYGVKD. The V and J ends lost 6 bases and 3 bases, in that order; junction bases with no gene match: 8.

The sample holds a few counts of this clonotype. The chain is built from TRBV5-1 and TRBJ2-3; 7 positions match TRBD2. The trim removed 0 bases at V and 3 bases at J, leaving 7 bases unmatched. The CDR3 extends over 16 amino acids. Germline CDR1 and CDR2: SGHRS and YFSETQ. CDR3 nucleotide sequence: TGCGCCAGCAGCTTGGGCAGCGGGATAGTTACAGATACGCAGTATTTT. Translation gives CASSLGSGIVTDTQYF.